This TCR beta chain emerged from a study of blood T cell repertoires in COVID-19. Study background: Researchers got acute and convalescent COVID-19 samples from the United States, Italy and Spain. The cDNA or gDNA used as material had been derived from T cells, B-cell-depleted T cells, or PBMCs.

The germline V gene has CDR1 SGHNT and CDR2 YYREEE (reference sequence). Trimming took 3 bases from V and 9 from J, leaving 9 bases between them. This CDR3 has 11 amino acids. Profiled with immunoSEQ multiplex PCR; TCRdb holds only in-frame clones, not every one. The sample yields 13,000 to 15,000 clones, over 75% seen once. The chain couples TRBV5-4 to TRBJ1-1; D possibly corresponds to TRBD1 (5 bases). The TCR was taken from a human donor in a cohort sampled during active COVID-19. The sequencing sample was made of peripheral blood. The CDR3 DNA sequence: TGTGCCAGCAGCTCAGGGTGGCAAGCTTTCTTT. Translated, it gives CASSSGWQAFF.